This T cell receptor (beta chain) comes out of a study of blood T cell repertoires in COVID-19. In the study overall: Donors in the United States, Italy and Spain gave samples during acute or convalescent COVID-19.

A Seattle source enrolled patients during active infection and followed them longitudinally. CDR3 length: 16 residues. Germline CDR1 MDHEN, CDR2 SYDVKM. V lost 6 bases and J lost 5; bases outside the gene matches: 12. Original analysis: Amplifying reference gene primers gave estimates of nucleated cell counts. Data came from immunoSEQ multiplex PCR; TCRdb stores just in-frame clones and leaves some out. V, J and clone size were drawn from that table, and D and trimming were deduced from the DNA. Found here are 300,000 to 400,000 clones, roughly 90% of them singletons; the top ten hold more than 5.5%. The J gene is TRBJ1-1, the V gene TRBV28, with 10 bases identical to TRBD1. Sequences were obtained from peripheral blood. The TCR originated in a woman aged 65 to 85 with COVID-19, enrolled during active disease. CDR3 DNA sequence: TGTGCCAGCAGCTCCCTCGGGACAGGGGCTTATACTGAAGCTTTCTTT. As protein: CASSSLGTGAYTEAFF.